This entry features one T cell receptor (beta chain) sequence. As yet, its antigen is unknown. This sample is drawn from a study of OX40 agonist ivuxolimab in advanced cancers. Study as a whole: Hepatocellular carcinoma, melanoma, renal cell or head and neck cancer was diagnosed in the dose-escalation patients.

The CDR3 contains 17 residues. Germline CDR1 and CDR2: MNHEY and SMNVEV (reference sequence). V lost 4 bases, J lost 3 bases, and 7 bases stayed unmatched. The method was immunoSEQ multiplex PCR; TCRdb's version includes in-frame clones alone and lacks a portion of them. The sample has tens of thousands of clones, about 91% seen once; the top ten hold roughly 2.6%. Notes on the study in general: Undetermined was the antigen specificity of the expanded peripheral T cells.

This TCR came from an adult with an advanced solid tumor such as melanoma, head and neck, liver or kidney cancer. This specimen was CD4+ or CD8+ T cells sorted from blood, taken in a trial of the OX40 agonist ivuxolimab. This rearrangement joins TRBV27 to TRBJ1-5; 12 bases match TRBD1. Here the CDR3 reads CASSSTGTGGLNQPQHF. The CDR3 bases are TGTGCCAGCAGTTCCACCGGGACAGGGGGCCTCAATCAGCCCCAGCATTTT.